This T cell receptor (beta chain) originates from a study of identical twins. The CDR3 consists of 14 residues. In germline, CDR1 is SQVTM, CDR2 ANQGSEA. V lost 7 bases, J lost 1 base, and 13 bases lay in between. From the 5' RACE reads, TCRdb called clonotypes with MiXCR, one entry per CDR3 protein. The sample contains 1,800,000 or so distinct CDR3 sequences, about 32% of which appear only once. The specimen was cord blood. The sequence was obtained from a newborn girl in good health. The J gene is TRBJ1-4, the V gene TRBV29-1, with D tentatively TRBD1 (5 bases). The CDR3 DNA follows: TGCAGCGCCTTGAAGAGGGGAACTAATGAAAAACTGTTTTTT. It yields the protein CSALKRGTNEKLFF.